This entry describes one T cell receptor (beta chain). This receptor's antigen is unknown. The record has no base qualities; no much larger clone is one base away. The library was built by means of PCR. The run used an Illumina HiSeq 2500. To normalize quantification of the TCRbeta repertoire, the TCR libraries were built with molecular barcoding that relied on unique molecular identifiers. The public reads were reprocessed in TCRdb via fastp at Q25 and MiXCR, keeping in-frame beta chains. Identical CDR3 protein sequences are pooled into one entry, listed with their most common genes and DNA. Across this sample there are roughly 500,000 distinct CDR3 sequences, with 10% seen only once. The biggest ten clones account for about 2% of the sample. The intended sense of this specimen's treatment or condition label: allogeneic hematopoietic cell transplantation with graft depleted of TCRalphabeta T cells and CD19 B cells. The children who served as transplant recipients had been given grafts of TCRalphabeta/CD19-depleted allogeneic hematopoietic cells.

The data were taken from a study of T-cell reconstitution after alpha-beta-depleted transplantation in children (dated by TCRdb to 2016 to 2018). Regarding the complete study: Using TCR repertoire profiling, the study quantitatively followed how T-cell immune reconstitution unfolded in children after TCRalphabeta/CD19-depleted allogeneic hematopoietic cell transplantation. Broader findings and caveats from the paper: The apparently early alphabetaT-cell count recovery about two months after transplant was reportedly dependent on only several hundred rapidly expanded clones derived from non-depleted graft cells. Over the following months the frequencies of hyperexpanded clones went down, and after one year T-cell counts and TCRbeta diversity were mostly credited to newly produced T cells. The high TCRbeta diversity at day 60 in some patients was ascribed to recipient T cells and intrathymic progenitors that had survived conditioning.

Sequences LGHNA (CDR1) and YSLEER (CDR2) are obtained from the germline V gene. The CDR3 spans 14 residues, from the cysteine through the phenylalanine. The DNA shown is the 42-base CDR3, in frame from base 1. V drops 1 base and J drops 0 bases, leaving 7 bases in between. Sequenced here: PBMCs, sampled before TCRalphabeta/CD19-depleted stem cell transplant. The chain joins TRBV4-3 to TRBJ2-7; the D gene cannot be named for sure. This TCR derives from a child aged 2 to 10 with inherited bone marrow failure, due to receive a stem cell transplant. The DNA is TGCGCCAGCAGCCAAGCCGCCGCCTCCTACGAGCAGTACTTC. This encodes CASSQAAASYEQYF.